This T cell receptor beta chain was captured in a study of a mutant IDH1 vaccine in newly diagnosed glioma. Study-level information: Scheduled for weeks 1, 3, 5, 7, 11, 15, 19 and 23, eight vaccinations were given to patients. Following radiotherapy alone, or alongside temozolomide cycles, vaccination was started after an interval of 4-6 weeks. Males made up about 60% and females approximately 40% of treated patients, whose mean age was approximately 43 years.

Details on this clone: Its antigen is as yet unknown.

Germline V gene sequence: CDR1 MNHNS, CDR2 SASEGT. This CDR3 contains 11 residues. Trimming left V 11 bases short and J 6 bases short, with 13 bases between. TCRdb's table, derived via immunoSEQ multiplex PCR, lists solely in-frame clones and lacks some. The sample records 30,000 to 40,000 clones, roughly 81% being singletons. As to time point: week 5, during vaccination. In the vaccine, a single dose held 300 ug of the mutant IDH1 20-mer peptide, along with topical imiquimod. Those who donated had recent WHO grade 3 or 4 IDH1-mutant, ATRX-lost astrocytomas. The sample was PBMCs, taken from a glioma patient whose treatment included an IDH1 peptide vaccine. The TCR originated in a man in his fifties with glioma. The chain links TRBV6-1 to TRBJ1-1; D possibly corresponds to TRBD1 (5 bases). CDR3 region: CAGDSQAEAFF. CDR3 nucleotide sequence: TGTGCCGGCGACAGTCAGGCTGAAGCTTTCTTT.